The rows below give T cell receptor beta chains drawn from one sample of a study of T cell responses to AZD1222 COVID-19 vaccine. TCRdb's copy holds only in-frame clones and misses some; the assay was immunoSEQ multiplex PCR. The data show roughly 97,000 clones, 80% to 90% seen once. The source material was peripheral blood, sampled on day 0 of AZD1222 vaccination. The receptor source for this set is an adult in good health. Each CDR3 is given with its conserved first and last residue. The order of the fields is V gene, D gene, CDR3 length, J gene, clone size, CDR3 DNA, CDR3 protein. A D gene is named only where the DNA matches it firmly. Expanded clones are given a class, and other clones once, few, many or no size at all.

V gene: TRBV15
D gene: -
CDR3 length: 15
J gene: TRBJ1-3
clone size: -
CDR3 DNA: TGTGCCACCCGCGCAACAACGGCGGGTGGAAACACCATATATTTT
CDR3 protein: CATRATTAGGNTIYF

V gene: TRBV4-1
D gene: TRBD2
CDR3 length: 16
J gene: TRBJ2-1
clone size: -
CDR3 DNA: TGCGCCAGCAGCCAGAAAACTAGCGGGGGAGGTTACGAGCAGTTCTTC
CDR3 protein: CASSQKTSGGGYEQFF

V gene: TRBV7-9
D gene: TRBD1
CDR3 length: 14
J gene: TRBJ2-1
clone size: -
CDR3 DNA: TGTGCCAGCAGTGAAAGGACAGGGGGGGAGGAGCAGTTCTTC
CDR3 protein: CASSERTGGEEQFF

V gene: TRBV9
D gene: -
CDR3 length: 17
J gene: TRBJ2-5
clone size: -
CDR3 DNA: TGTGCCAGCAGCGTAGACCGCGGGAACGCCCACCAAGAGACCCAGTACTTC
CDR3 protein: CASSVDRGNAHQETQYF

V gene: TRBV4-1
D gene: TRBD1
CDR3 length: 14
J gene: TRBJ2-7
clone size: -
CDR3 DNA: TGCGCCAGCAGCCAAGGACAGGGGTCCTACGAGCAGTACTTC
CDR3 protein: CASSQGQGSYEQYF

V gene: TRBV11-2
D gene: TRBD2
CDR3 length: 15
J gene: TRBJ2-7
clone size: -
CDR3 DNA: TGTGCCAGCAGCTTACAGCGGGAGCTGTACTACGAGCAGTACTTC
CDR3 protein: CASSLQRELYYEQYF

V gene: TRBV5-4
D gene: -
CDR3 length: 14
J gene: TRBJ2-7
clone size: -
CDR3 DNA: TGTGCCAGCAGCTTGAAAGCTAGCTCCTACGAGCAGTACTTC
CDR3 protein: CASSLKASSYEQYF

V gene: TRBV6-2/TRBV6-3
D gene: -
CDR3 length: 11
J gene: TRBJ2-7
clone size: once
CDR3 DNA: TGTGCCAGCAGTCAACGCTGGGGGCAGTACTTC
CDR3 protein: CASSQRWGQYF

V gene: TRBV19
D gene: TRBD2
CDR3 length: 16
J gene: TRBJ2-1
clone size: -
CDR3 DNA: TGTGCCAGTAGTGCAACCTTAGCGGGAGGTGTCTATGAGCAGTTCTTC
CDR3 protein: CASSATLAGGVYEQFF

V gene: TRBV6-2/TRBV6-3
D gene: -
CDR3 length: 16
J gene: TRBJ1-2
clone size: -
CDR3 DNA: TGTGCCAGCAGTTACTCGTACAGCTTACCGGCCTATGGCTACACCTTC
CDR3 protein: CASSYSYSLPAYGYTF

V gene: TRBV18
D gene: TRBD1
CDR3 length: 15
J gene: TRBJ1-6
clone size: -
CDR3 DNA: TGTGCCAGCTCACCCGGAACAGGGGGCCGATCACCCCTCCACTTT
CDR3 protein: CASSPGTGGRSPLHF

V gene: TRBV21-1
D gene: -
CDR3 length: 19
J gene: TRBJ2-3
clone size: once
CDR3 DNA: TGTGCCAGCAGCATTAACCCCGACGGCCCGGAGACGCTCACAGATACGCAGTATTTT
CDR3 protein: CASSINPDGPETLTDTQYF

V gene: TRBV5-5
D gene: TRBD1
CDR3 length: 16
J gene: TRBJ1-5
clone size: -
CDR3 DNA: TGTGCCAGCAGCGTCTCAGGGGGACCCGCAAATCAGCCCCAGCATTTT
CDR3 protein: CASSVSGGPANQPQHF

V gene: TRBV4-3
D gene: -
CDR3 length: 16
J gene: TRBJ2-2
clone size: -
CDR3 DNA: TGCGCCAGCAGCCCTACCGGGACACTGAACACCGGGGAGCTGTTTTTT
CDR3 protein: CASSPTGTLNTGELFF

V gene: TRBV27
D gene: -
CDR3 length: 16
J gene: TRBJ2-3
clone size: -
CDR3 DNA: TGTGCCAGCAGTTTATCCTGGTGGGCATCCACAGATACGCAGTATTTT
CDR3 protein: CASSLSWWASTDTQYF

V gene: TRBV12-3/TRBV12-4
D gene: -
CDR3 length: 13
J gene: TRBJ2-7
clone size: -
CDR3 DNA: TGTGCCAGCAGTTTGGGCATTGTCTACGAGCAGTACTTC
CDR3 protein: CASSLGIVYEQYF

V gene: TRBV4-3
D gene: -
CDR3 length: 13
J gene: TRBJ1-2
clone size: -
CDR3 DNA: TGCGCCAGCAGCCCTTATAGAGGATATGGCTACACCTTC
CDR3 protein: CASSPYRGYGYTF

V gene: TRBV4-1
D gene: -
CDR3 length: 13
J gene: TRBJ1-5
clone size: few
CDR3 DNA: TGCGCCAGCAGCCACTCCTCGGGGCAGCCCCAGCATTTT
CDR3 protein: CASSHSSGQPQHF

V gene: TRBV25-1
D gene: -
CDR3 length: 15
J gene: TRBJ2-5
clone size: once
CDR3 DNA: TGTGCCAGCAGTGCTCCGGGACGGAGACAAGAGACCCAGTACTTC
CDR3 protein: CASSAPGRRQETQYF

V gene: TRBV27
D gene: TRBD1
CDR3 length: 15
J gene: TRBJ2-5
clone size: -
CDR3 DNA: TGTGCCAGCAGCCCTCGGACAGGGAAAAGGGAGACCCAGTACTTC
CDR3 protein: CASSPRTGKRETQYF

V gene: TRBV2
D gene: TRBD1
CDR3 length: 14
J gene: TRBJ1-5
clone size: -
CDR3 DNA: TGTGCCAGCAGTGGACAGGGACTCAATCAGCCCCAGCATTTT
CDR3 protein: CASSGQGLNQPQHF

V gene: TRBV27
D gene: TRBD1
CDR3 length: 15
J gene: TRBJ2-1
clone size: -
CDR3 DNA: TGTGCCAGCAGTCCGACAGGGGTGCCCTACAATGAGCAGTTCTTC
CDR3 protein: CASSPTGVPYNEQFF

V gene: TRBV28
D gene: TRBD2
CDR3 length: 16
J gene: TRBJ2-5
clone size: -
CDR3 DNA: TGTGCCAGCAGTCCCGCCGGGACTAGCGGGGAAGAGACCCAGTACTTC
CDR3 protein: CASSPAGTSGEETQYF

V gene: TRBV10-1
D gene: TRBD2
CDR3 length: 15
J gene: TRBJ2-7
clone size: -
CDR3 DNA: TGCGCCAGCAGTGAGTCAAGGACTAGATCCTACGAGCAGTACTTC
CDR3 protein: CASSESRTRSYEQYF

V gene: TRBV10-2
D gene: TRBD2
CDR3 length: 15
J gene: TRBJ2-2
clone size: -
CDR3 DNA: TGCGCCAGCAGTGAGCTAGCGGGAGTCACCGGGGAGCTGTTTTTT
CDR3 protein: CASSELAGVTGELFF

V gene: TRBV7-2
D gene: -
CDR3 length: 15
J gene: TRBJ1-2
clone size: -
CDR3 DNA: TGTGCCAGCAGCTTAGCGTCCGGACGGGCCTATGGCTACACCTTC
CDR3 protein: CASSLASGRAYGYTF

V gene: TRBV3-1/TRBV3-2
D gene: -
CDR3 length: 16
J gene: TRBJ2-5
clone size: -
CDR3 DNA: TGTGCCAGCAGCCTGACCCTGACAGGGAGGTTGGAGACCCAGTACTTC
CDR3 protein: CASSLTLTGRLETQYF